This T cell receptor beta chain was sequenced for a study of early T cells in non-severe SARS-CoV-2 infection. V gave up 4 bases and J gave up 8 bases, with 5 bases separating them. The CDR3 has 11 amino acids. Many counts were recorded for this clonotype. The target antigen is unknown. Findings of the study overall: Comparison of clonotypes with VDJdb favored anti-spike CD8 responses while missing private and CD4 specificities.

In the library, individual cDNA molecules carried attached unique molecular identifiers. MiXCR, run by TCRdb on the 5' RACE reads, gives a single entry per CDR3 protein. The sample yields 55,000 to 75,000 distinct CDR3 sequences, about 12% seen once. The receptor was isolated from an adult who was a healthcare worker with PCR-confirmed SARS-CoV-2 infection or an uninfected control (not recorded which). The rearrangement links TRBV12-3 or TRBV12-4 to TRBJ1-4; D gene unclear. Sequenced sample: whole blood. DNA of the CDR3: TGTGCCAGCAGTTCGACAGAAAAACTGTTTTTT. It yields the protein CASSSTEKLFF.